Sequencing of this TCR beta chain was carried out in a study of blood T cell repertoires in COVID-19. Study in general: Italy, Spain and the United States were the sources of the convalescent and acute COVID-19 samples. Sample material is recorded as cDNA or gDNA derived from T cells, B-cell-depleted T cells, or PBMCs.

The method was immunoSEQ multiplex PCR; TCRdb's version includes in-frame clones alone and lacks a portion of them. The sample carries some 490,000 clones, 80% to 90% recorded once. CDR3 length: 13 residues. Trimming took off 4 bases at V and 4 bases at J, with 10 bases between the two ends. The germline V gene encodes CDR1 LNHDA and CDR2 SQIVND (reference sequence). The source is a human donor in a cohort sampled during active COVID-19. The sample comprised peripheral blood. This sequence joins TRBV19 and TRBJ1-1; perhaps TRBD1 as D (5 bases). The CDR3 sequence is CASSTWGGTEAFF. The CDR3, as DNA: TGTGCCAGTAGTACATGGGGGGGCACTGAAGCTTTCTTT.